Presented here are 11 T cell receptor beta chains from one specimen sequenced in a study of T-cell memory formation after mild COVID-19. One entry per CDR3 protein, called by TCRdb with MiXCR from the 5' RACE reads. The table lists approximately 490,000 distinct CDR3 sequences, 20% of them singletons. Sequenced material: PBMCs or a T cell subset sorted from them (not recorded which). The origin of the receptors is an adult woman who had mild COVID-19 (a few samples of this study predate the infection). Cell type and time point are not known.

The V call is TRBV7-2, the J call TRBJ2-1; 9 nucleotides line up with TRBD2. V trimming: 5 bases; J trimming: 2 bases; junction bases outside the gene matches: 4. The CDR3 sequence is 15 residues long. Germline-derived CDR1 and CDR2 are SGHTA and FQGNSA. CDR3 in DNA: TGTGCCAGCAGCATTAGCGGGAGTACCTACAATGAGCAGTTCTTC. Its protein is CASSISGSTYNEQFF.

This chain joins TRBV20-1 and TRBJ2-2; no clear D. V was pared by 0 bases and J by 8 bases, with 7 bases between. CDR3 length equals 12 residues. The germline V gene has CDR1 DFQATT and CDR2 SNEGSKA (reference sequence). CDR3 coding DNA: TGCAGTGCTAGAGATTGGCGAGGGGAGCTGTTTTTT. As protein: CSARDWRGELFF.

The CDR3 protein is CASSLVKVGDTQYF. DNA of the CDR3: TGCGCCAGCAGCTTGGTTAAGGTTGGAGATACGCAGTATTTT. The rearrangement links TRBV5-1 to TRBJ2-3; D remains unclear. Germline V CDR1 and CDR2: SGHRS, YFSETQ. This CDR3 is 14 amino acids long. Deletions cut 0 bases from V and 5 bases from J, with 10 bases between.

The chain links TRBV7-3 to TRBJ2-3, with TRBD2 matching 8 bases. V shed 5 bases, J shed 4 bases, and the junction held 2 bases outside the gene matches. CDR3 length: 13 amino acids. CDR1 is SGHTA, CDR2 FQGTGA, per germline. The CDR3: CASSTGGPDTQYF. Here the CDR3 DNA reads TGTGCCAGCAGCACGGGGGGGCCAGATACGCAGTATTTT.

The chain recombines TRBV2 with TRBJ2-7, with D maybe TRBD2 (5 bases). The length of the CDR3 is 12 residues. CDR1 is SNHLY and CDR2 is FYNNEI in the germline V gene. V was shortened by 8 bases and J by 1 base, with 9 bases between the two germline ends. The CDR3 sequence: CASGERSYEQYF. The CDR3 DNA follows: TGTGCCAGCGGGGAGCGGTCCTACGAGCAGTACTTC.

The CDR3 here is CASSQVSGGRGNEQFF. In DNA form, the CDR3 reads TGTGCCAGCAGCCAAGTGTCGGGCGGGAGGGGCAATGAGCAGTTCTTC. V gene TRBV3-1 combines with J gene TRBJ2-1; TRBD2 aligns across 9 bases. The length of the CDR3 is 16 residues. Losses at the gene ends were 1 base for V and 6 bases for J; bases not matched to a gene: 7. Germline CDR1 reads LGHDT; CDR2 reads YNNKEL (reference sequence).

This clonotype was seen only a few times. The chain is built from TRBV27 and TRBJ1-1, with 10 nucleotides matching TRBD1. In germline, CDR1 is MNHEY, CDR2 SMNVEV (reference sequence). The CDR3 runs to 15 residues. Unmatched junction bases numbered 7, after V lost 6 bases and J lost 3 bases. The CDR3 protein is CASRRTGTGDTEAFF. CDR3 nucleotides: TGTGCCAGCAGAAGAACCGGGACAGGGGACACTGAAGCTTTCTTT.

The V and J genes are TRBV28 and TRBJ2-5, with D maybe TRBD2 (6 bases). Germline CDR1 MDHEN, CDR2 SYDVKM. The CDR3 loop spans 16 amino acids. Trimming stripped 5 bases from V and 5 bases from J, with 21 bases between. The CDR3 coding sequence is TGTGCCAGCAGTCCCTGGAGGGCGGAGTCACCGGAGACCCAGTACTTC. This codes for CASSPWRAESPETQYF.

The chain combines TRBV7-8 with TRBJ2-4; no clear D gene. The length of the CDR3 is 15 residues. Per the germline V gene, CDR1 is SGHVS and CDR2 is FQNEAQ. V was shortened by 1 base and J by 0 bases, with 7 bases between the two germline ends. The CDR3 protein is CASSLVPPAKNIQYF. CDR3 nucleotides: TGTGCCAGCAGCTTAGTCCCCCCAGCCAAAAACATTCAGTACTTC.

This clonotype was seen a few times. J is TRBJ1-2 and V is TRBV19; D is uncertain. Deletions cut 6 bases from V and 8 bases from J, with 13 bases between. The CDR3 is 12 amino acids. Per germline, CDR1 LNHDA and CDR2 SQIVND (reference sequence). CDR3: CASSRPLIGYTF. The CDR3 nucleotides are TGTGCCAGTAGCAGACCCCTAATAGGCTACACCTTC.

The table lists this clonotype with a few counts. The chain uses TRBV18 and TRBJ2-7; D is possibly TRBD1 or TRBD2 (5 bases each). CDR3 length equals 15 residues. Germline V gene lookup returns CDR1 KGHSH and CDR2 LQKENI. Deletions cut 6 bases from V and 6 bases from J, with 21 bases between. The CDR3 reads CASSGREGPAGEQYF. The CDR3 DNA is TGTGCCAGCTCTGGTCGAGAGGGACCGGCTGGCGAGCAGTACTTC. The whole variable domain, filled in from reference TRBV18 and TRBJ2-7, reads NAGVMQNPRHLVRRRGQEARLRCSPMKGHSHVYWYRQLPEEGLKFMVYLQKENIIDESGMPKERFSAEFPKEGPSILRIQQVVRGDSAAYFCASSGREGPAGEQYFGPGTRLTVT.